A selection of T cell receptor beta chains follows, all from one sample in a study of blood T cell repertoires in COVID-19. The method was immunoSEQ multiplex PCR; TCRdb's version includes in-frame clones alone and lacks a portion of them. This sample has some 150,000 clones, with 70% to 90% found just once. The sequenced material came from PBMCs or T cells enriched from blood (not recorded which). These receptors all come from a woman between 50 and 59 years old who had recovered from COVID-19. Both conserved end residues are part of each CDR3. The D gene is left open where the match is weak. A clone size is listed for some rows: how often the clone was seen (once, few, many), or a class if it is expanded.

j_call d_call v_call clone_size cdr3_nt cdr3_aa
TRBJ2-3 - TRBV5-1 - TGCGCCAGCAGCTCGGGGGACAGAAGCACAGATACGCAGTATTTT CASSSGDRSTDTQYF
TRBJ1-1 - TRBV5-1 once TGCGCCAGCAGCTCCGGGTCGAACACTGAAGCTTTCTTT CASSSGSNTEAFF
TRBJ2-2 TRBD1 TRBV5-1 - TGCGCCAGCAGCCTGACGGGACAGGGATCGACCGGGGAGCTGTTTTTT CASSLTGQGSTGELFF
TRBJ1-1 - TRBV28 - TGTGCCAGCAGTCCACTCGTGCCTGAAGCTTTCTTT CASSPLVPEAFF
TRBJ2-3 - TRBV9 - TGTGCCAGCAGCGGACTTAGGGGTACGCAGTATTTT CASSGLRGTQYF
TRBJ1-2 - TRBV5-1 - TGCGCCAGCAGCTTGGCAGCTAACTATGGCTACACCTTC CASSLAANYGYTF
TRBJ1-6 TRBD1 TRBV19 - TGTGCCAGTAGTAGGGGGGACAGTGTGTCCTATAATTCACCCCTCCACTTT CASSRGDSVSYNSPLHF
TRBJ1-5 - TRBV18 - TGTGCCAGCTCACCTAGCAGCGGGCTCCAGCATTTT CASSPSSGLQHF
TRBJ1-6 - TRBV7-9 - TGTGCCAGCAGCTCTGGCAGCTATAATTCACCCCTCCACTTT CASSSGSYNSPLHF
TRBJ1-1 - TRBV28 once TGTGCCAGCAGTTTATGGAGCACTGAAGCTTTCTTT CASSLWSTEAFF
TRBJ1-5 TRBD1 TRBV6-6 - TGTGCCAGCAACATACAGGGGGGGCAGCCCCAGCATTTT CASNIQGGQPQHF
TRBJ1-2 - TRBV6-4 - TGTGCCAGCAGTGACTGGGGGCCGCGGGATGGCTACACCTTC CASSDWGPRDGYTF
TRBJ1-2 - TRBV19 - TGTGCCAGCATTACAGGGCCGGGGCCCTATGGCTACACCTTC CASITGPGPYGYTF
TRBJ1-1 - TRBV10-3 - TGTGCCATCAGCAGGGGAGGGGGCACTGAAGCTTTCTTT CAISRGGGTEAFF
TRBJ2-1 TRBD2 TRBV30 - TGTGCCTGGAGACCCTTGGGGACTAGCGGGAGTTTGTTCTTC CAWRPLGTSGSLFF
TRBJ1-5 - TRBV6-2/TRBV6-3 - TGTGCCAGCAGTTATGACTGGTACAATCAGCCCCAGCATTTT CASSYDWYNQPQHF
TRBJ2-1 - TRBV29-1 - TGCAGCGGGCGGTATCGGGAGTTCAATGAGCAGTTCTTC CSGRYREFNEQFF
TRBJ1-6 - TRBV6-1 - TGTGCCAGCAGTGAAGAGGGGACCGGGAGTTCACCCCTCCACTTT CASSEEGTGSSPLHF
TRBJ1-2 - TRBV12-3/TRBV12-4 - TGTGCCAGCAGTTCCCGGGAAGACTATGGCTACACCTTC CASSSREDYGYTF
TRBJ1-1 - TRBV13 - TGTGCCAGCACAGACAGTGTGAACACTGAAGCTTTCTTT CASTDSVNTEAFF
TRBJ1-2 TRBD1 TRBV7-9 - TGTGCCAGCAGCTTAGCGCGGACAGGGGTGGGTGGCTACACCTTC CASSLARTGVGGYTF
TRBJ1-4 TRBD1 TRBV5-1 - TGCGCCAGCAGCTTCACAGGGGGCGTCGGGAGGTCCTCGGAAAAACTGTTTTTT CASSFTGGVGRSSEKLFF
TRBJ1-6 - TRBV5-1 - TGCGCCAGCAGGGTGGCAGTCTATAATTCACCCCTCCACTTT CASRVAVYNSPLHF
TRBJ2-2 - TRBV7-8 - TGTGCCAGCAGTCCAATTAACACCGGGGAGCTGTTTTTT CASSPINTGELFF
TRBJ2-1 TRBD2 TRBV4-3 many TGCGCCAGCAGCCAAGACAGAGGACTAGATCTTTACAATGAGCAGTTCTTC CASSQDRGLDLYNEQFF
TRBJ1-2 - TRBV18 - TGTGCCAGCTCACTCGGGGGGGATGGCTACACCTTC CASSLGGDGYTF
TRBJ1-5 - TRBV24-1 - TGTGCCACCAGTTCGTCCTCCAGCAATCAGCCCCAGCATTTT CATSSSSSNQPQHF
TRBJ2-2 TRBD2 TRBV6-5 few TGTGCCAGCAGGAAACTAGCGGACACCGGGGAGCTGTTTTTT CASRKLADTGELFF
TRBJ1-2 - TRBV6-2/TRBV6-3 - TGTGCCAGCAGTTATAGCAGCTATGGCTACACCTTC CASSYSSYGYTF
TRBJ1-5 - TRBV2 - TGTGCCAGCAGTGAGTTCGGGACTAGACATCAGCCCCAGCATTTT CASSEFGTRHQPQHF
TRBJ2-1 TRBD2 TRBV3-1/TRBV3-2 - TGTGCCAGCAGCCTGACTAGCGGAGCTTACAATGAGCAGTTCTTC CASSLTSGAYNEQFF
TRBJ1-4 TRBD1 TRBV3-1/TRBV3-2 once TGTGCCAGCAGCCTTGGGACAGTCACTAATGAAAAACTGTTTTTT CASSLGTVTNEKLFF
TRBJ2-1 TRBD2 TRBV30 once TGTGCCTGGAGAACTAGCGGGGCCTACAATGAGCAGTTCTTC CAWRTSGAYNEQFF
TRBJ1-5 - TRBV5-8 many TGTGCCAGCAGCTTGGGACAGCGAATTGCTCAGCCCCAGCATTTT CASSLGQRIAQPQHF
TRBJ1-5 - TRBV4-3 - TGCGCCAGCAGCCAAGAAATCAACTTGAGTCAGCCCCAGCATTTT CASSQEINLSQPQHF
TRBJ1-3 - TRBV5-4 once TGTGCCAGCAGCTCTAGACCTGGAAACACCATATATTTT CASSSRPGNTIYF
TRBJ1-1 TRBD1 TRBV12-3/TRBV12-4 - TGTGCCAGCAGTCCGGGACAGAGGGGAATGGCTTTCTTT CASSPGQRGMAFF
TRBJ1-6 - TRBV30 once TGTGCCTGGAGGAGGTGGGTAAATGATAATTCACCCCTCCACTTT CAWRRWVNDNSPLHF
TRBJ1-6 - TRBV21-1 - TGTGCCAGCAGCAAAGCAAATCGGGGGTGGGTAAGAAATTCACCCCTCCACTTT CASSKANRGWVRNSPLHF
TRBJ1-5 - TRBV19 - TGTGCCAGTAGTATTCGACGGACAACACCTAGCAATCAGCCCCAGCATTTT CASSIRRTTPSNQPQHF
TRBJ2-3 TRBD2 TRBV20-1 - TGCAGTGCTAGTCCGGCTAGCGGGGCAGATACGCAGTATTTT CSASPASGADTQYF
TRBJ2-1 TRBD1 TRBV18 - TGTGCCAGCTCATCCGGACAGGGGGCCAACAATGAGCAGTTCTTC CASSSGQGANNEQFF